This T cell receptor (beta chain) was sequenced during a study of cytomegalovirus exposure and HLA in healthy donors. Findings and limits, study-wide: The investigators catalogued 160 or so TCR beta chains as cytomegalovirus-associated. A classifier reportedly called cytomegalovirus status with high sensitivity and specificity. As a later analysis showed, a missense DCLRE1C variant was linked to trimming of TCR beta V- and J-genes.

Worth noting for this clone: Its antigen is unidentified.

PCR amplification relied on 60 Vbeta primers (plus 13 Jbeta primers). Generated by immunoSEQ multiplex PCR, the TCRdb table keeps only in-frame clones and is missing some. This table has 200,000 to 250,000 clones, approximately 80% appearing once. At the time of sampling, donors were nominally healthy, though unrecorded immune exposures were likely. The ends lost 3 bases at V and 7 bases at J; junction bases unmatched: 14. The CDR3 consists of 16 residues. Germline lookup yields CDR1 GTSNPN and CDR2 SVGIG (reference sequence). The V gene is TRBV30, the J gene TRBJ1-4; 7 bases match TRBD1. The sequencing input was PBMCs. The clonotype was recovered from a woman between 50 and 59 years old in good health and CMV-seropositive. CDR3 amino acids: CAWSLSEGAVGEKLFF. The CDR3 DNA reads TGTGCCTGGAGCCTTTCTGAGGGGGCTGTCGGTGAAAAACTGTTTTTT.